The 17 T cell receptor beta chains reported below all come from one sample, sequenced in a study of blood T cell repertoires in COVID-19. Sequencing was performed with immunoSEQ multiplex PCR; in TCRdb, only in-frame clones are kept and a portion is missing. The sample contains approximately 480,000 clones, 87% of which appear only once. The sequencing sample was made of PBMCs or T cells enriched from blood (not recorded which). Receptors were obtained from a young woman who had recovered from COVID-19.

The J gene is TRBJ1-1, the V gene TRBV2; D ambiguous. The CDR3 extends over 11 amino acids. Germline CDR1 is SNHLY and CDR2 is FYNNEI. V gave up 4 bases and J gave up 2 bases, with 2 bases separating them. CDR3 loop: CASSANTEAFF. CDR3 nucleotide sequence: TGTGCCAGCAGTGCTAACACTGAAGCTTTCTTT.

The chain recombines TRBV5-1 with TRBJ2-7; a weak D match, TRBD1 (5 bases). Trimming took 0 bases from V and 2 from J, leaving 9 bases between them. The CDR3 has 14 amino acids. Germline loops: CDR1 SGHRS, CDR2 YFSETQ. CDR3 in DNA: TGCGCCAGCAGCTTGGCCGTAGGGGCCTACGAGCAGTACTTC. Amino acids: CASSLAVGAYEQYF.

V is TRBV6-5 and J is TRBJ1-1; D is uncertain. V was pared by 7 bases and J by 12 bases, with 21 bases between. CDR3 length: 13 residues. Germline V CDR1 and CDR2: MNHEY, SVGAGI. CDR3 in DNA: TGTGCCAGCACCCCGGCCGGGGTTTCTGGGACTTTCTTT. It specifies CASTPAGVSGTFF.

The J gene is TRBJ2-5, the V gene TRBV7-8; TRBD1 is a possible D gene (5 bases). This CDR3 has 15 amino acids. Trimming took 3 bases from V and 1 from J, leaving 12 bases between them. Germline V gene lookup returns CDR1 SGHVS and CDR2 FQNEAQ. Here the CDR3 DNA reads TGTGCCAGCAGCTTTCGAGTGACAGTCCAAGAGACCCAGTACTTC. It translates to CASSFRVTVQETQYF. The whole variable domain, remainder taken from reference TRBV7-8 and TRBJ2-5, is GAGVSQSPRYKVAKRGQDVALRCDPISGHVSLFWYQQALGQGPEFLTYFQNEAQLDKSGLPSDRFFAERPEGSVSTLKIQRTQQEDSAVYLCASSFRVTVQETQYFGPGTRLLVL.

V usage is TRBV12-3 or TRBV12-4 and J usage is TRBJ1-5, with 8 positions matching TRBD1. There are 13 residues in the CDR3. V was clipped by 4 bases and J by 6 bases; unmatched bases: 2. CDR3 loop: CASSSQGAQPQHF. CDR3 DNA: TGTGCCAGCAGTTCCCAGGGGGCTCAGCCCCAGCATTTT.

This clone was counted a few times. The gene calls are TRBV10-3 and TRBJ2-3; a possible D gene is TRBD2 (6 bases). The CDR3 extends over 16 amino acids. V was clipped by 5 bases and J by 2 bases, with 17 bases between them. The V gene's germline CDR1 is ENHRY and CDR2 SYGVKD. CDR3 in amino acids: CAISSPLALNTDTQYF. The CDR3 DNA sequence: TGTGCCATCAGTAGCCCCCTAGCGTTAAACACAGATACGCAGTATTTT.

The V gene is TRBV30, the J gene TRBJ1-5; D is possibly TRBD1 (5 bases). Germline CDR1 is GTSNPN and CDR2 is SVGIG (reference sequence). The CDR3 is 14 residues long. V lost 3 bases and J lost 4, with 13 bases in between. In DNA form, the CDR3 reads TGTGCCTGGAGACCCCGGGGGGGAAATCAGCCCCAGCATTTT. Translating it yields CAWRPRGGNQPQHF.

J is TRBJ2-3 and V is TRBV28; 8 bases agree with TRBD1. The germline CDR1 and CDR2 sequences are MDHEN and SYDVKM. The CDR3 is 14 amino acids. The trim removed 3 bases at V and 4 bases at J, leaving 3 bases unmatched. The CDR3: CASSFAQGADTQYF. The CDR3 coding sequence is TGTGCCAGCAGTTTCGCACAGGGGGCAGATACGCAGTATTTT.

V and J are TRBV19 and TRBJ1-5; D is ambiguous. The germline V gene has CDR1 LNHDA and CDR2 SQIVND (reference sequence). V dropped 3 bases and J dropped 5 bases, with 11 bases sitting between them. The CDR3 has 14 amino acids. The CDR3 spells CASSIELFYQPQHF. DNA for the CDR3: TGTGCCAGTAGTATTGAACTCTTCTATCAGCCCCAGCATTTT.

The DNA for the CDR3 is TGTGCCAGCAGCTACCGGGACAGGGGGCAATACGAGCAGTACTTC. Protein product: CASSYRDRGQYEQYF. The V and J genes are TRBV13 and TRBJ2-7, with 12 bases aligning to TRBD1. Germline trimming cut 4 bases from V and 4 bases from J; bases unmatched to any gene: 5. The V gene's germline CDR1 is PRHDT and CDR2 FYEKMQ (reference sequence). The CDR3 length is 15 residues.

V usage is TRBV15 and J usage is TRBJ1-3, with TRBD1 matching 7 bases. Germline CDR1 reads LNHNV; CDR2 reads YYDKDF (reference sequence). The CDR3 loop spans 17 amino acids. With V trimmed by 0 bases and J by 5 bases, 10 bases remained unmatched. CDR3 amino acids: CATSREGSDRPRNTIYF. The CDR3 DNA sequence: TGTGCCACCAGCAGAGAAGGTTCGGACAGGCCCAGAAACACCATATATTTT.

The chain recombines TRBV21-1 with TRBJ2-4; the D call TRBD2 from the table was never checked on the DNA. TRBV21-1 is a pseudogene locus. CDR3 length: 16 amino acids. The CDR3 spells CASSKHPGLLENIQYF. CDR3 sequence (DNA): TGTGCCAGCAGCAAGCACCCGGGACTACTTGAAAACATTCAGTACTTC.

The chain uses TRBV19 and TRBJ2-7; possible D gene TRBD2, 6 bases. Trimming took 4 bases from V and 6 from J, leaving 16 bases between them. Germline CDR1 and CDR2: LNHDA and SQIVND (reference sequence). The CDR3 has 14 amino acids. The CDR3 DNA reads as TGTGCCAGTAGTACTACAGGTGGAGGGACCGAGCAGTACTTC. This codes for CASSTTGGGTEQYF.

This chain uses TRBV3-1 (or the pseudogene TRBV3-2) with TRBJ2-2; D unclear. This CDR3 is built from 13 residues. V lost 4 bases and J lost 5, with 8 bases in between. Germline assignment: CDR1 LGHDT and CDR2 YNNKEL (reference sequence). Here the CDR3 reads CASSPTRTGELFF. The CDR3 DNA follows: TGTGCCAGCAGCCCGACCAGGACCGGGGAGCTGTTTTTT.

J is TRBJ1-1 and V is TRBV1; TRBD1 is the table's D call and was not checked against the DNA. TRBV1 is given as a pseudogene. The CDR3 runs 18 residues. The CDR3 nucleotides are TGCACCAGCAGCCAAGATCCCCCTGACAGGCGCCACGGCACTGAAGCTTTCTTT. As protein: CTSSQDPPDRRHGTEAFF.

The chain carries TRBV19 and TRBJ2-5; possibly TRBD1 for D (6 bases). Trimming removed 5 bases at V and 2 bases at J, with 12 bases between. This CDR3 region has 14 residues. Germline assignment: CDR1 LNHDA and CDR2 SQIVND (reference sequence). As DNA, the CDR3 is TGTGCCAGTAGTCTCAGGGACACTCAAGAGACCCAGTACTTC. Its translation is CASSLRDTQETQYF.

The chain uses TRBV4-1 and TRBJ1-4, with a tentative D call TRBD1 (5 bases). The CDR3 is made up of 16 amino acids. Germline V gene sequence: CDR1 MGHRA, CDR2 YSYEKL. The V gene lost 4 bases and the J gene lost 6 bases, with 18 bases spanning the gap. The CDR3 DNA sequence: TGCGCCAGCAGCCCGTACCATCGACAGCCAGATGAAAAACTGTTTTTT. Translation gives CASSPYHRQPDEKLFF.